The clone carrying this T cell receptor (beta chain) appeared a few times. Its antigen is unidentified. The CDR3 runs 17 residues. Germline V gives CDR1 ENHRY, CDR2 SYGVKD. V lost 7 bases and J 0 bases, leaving 16 bases between the germline ends. These data come from a study of beta chain features in type 1 diabetes. Broader study findings: Type 1 diabetes patients had TCRB CDR3s that were shorter (moderately but significantly so) in all four CD4+ subsets. Any PCR bias toward short templates would affect both groups alike.

Expressed TCRB transcripts were sequenced because the entire RNA isolate underwent reverse transcription. The method was immunoSEQ multiplex PCR; TCRdb's version includes in-frame clones alone and lacks a portion of them. The data show 130,000 or so clones, with 9% to 10% seen just once and around 0.65% held by the top ten. In total, each donor contributed a single heparinised blood draw that averaged roughly 100 mL. A sort by CD45RO/CCR7/CD25/CD127/CD95/CD27 yielded CD4+ naive, central memory, regulatory and stem cell-like memory cells. Material for sequencing was central memory CD4+ T cells from blood. The chain recombines TRBV10-3 with TRBJ2-6; perhaps TRBD1 as D (6 bases). This TCR was sampled from a woman aged 40 to 50 in good health. The CDR3 loop is CAITTGPLSSGANVLTF. The DNA of the CDR3 is TGTGCCATCACCACAGGGCCACTAAGCTCTGGGGCCAACGTCCTGACTTTC.